The rows below give T cell receptor beta chains drawn from one sample of a study of PD-L1 blockade in urothelial cancer. Using immunoSEQ multiplex PCR, the repertoire was profiled, and TCRdb retains in-frame clones only, with some absent. The sample holds over 40,000 clones, roughly four fifths seen once. Source: PBMCs, taken around atezolizumab (anti-PD-L1) treatment. The receptors here all came from a man between 65 and 85 years old with urothelial cancer. Both conserved end residues are part of each CDR3. D genes are given only for firm matches. Clone sizes are given selectively: once, few, many, or a class where the clone is expanded.

.	TRBD1	TRBV5-6	TRBJ2-7	CASNRGSEQYF	TGTGCCAGTAACAGGGGAAGCGAGCAGTACTTC
.	.	TRBV5-3	TRBJ1-1	CARSANWVRAEAFF	TGTGCCAGAAGCGCGAACTGGGTTCGGGCTGAAGCTTTCTTT
.	.	TRBV5-1	TRBJ2-1	CASRTGLPYSYNEQFF	TGCGCCAGCAGAACAGGCCTACCATACTCCTACAATGAGCAGTTCTTC
few	.	TRBV4-2	TRBJ1-5	CASSQDDGGNQPQHF	TGTGCCAGCAGCCAAGACGACGGGGGAAATCAGCCCCAGCATTTT
.	TRBD2	TRBV7-9	TRBJ2-1	CASSSPTSGGSYNEQFF	TGTGCCAGCAGCTCACCGACTAGCGGGGGATCCTACAATGAGCAGTTCTTC
.	.	TRBV19	TRBJ2-6	CASRGMDRGSGANVLTF	TGTGCCAGCAGGGGCATGGACAGAGGGTCTGGGGCCAACGTCCTGACTTTC
.	TRBD2	TRBV5-1	TRBJ2-4	CASSLDPSGSGNIQYF	TGCGCCAGCAGCTTGGATCCTAGCGGAAGTGGAAACATTCAGTACTTC
.	TRBD1	TRBV5-4	TRBJ2-3	CASSLRVAGGIDTQYF	TGTGCCAGCAGCTTGCGGGTGGCAGGGGGCATAGATACGCAGTATTTT
once	.	TRBV5-1	TRBJ1-1	CASSLKAGHWTEAFF	TGCGCCAGCAGCCTGAAGGCGGGTCATTGGACTGAAGCTTTCTTT
.	TRBD1	TRBV7-2	TRBJ2-7	CASSFEGAGEQYF	TGTGCCAGCAGCTTCGAGGGGGCTGGGGAGCAGTACTTC
.	TRBD1	TRBV5-1	TRBJ1-6	CASSLETGGTRAPLHF	TGCGCCAGCAGCTTGGAGACAGGGGGAACGAGGGCACCCCTCCACTTT
.	.	TRBV28	TRBJ1-2	CASSWAPTGSGYGYTF	TGTGCCAGCAGTTGGGCCCCCACAGGGTCTGGCTATGGCTACACCTTC
.	TRBD1	TRBV11-2	TRBJ2-7	CASSQGQGYEQYF	TGTGCCAGCAGCCAGGGACAGGGGTACGAGCAGTACTTC
.	TRBD1	TRBV7-2	TRBJ1-2	CASSLIQGAMGGYTF	TGTGCCAGCAGCTTAATACAGGGGGCTATGGGAGGCTACACCTTC
.	TRBD2	TRBV7-3	TRBJ2-7	CASSEGRGEIYEQYF	TGTGCCAGCAGCGAGGGGAGGGGCGAGATCTACGAGCAGTACTTC
.	.	TRBV7-3	TRBJ2-1	CASSLGGQSYNEQFF	TGTGCCAGCAGCTTAGGAGGACAGTCCTACAATGAGCAGTTCTTC
.	TRBD1	TRBV6-5	TRBJ2-7	CASSYTRTGIYEQYF	TGTGCCAGCAGTTACACACGGACAGGGATCTACGAGCAGTACTTC
.	TRBD1	TRBV6-6	TRBJ1-4	CASSYGQGSNEKLFF	TGTGCCAGCAGCTATGGACAGGGGAGTAATGAAAAACTGTTTTTT
.	.	TRBV6-1	TRBJ1-5	CASSDIRGQPQHF	TGTGCCAGCAGTGACATTAGGGGTCAGCCCCAGCATTTT
.	.	TRBV6-1	TRBJ1-1	CASSDQQTNTEAFF	TGTGCCAGCAGTGACCAACAAACGAACACTGAAGCTTTCTTT
few	TRBD1	TRBV7-9	TRBJ1-2	CASSLVQGDYGYTF	TGTGCCAGCAGCTTAGTTCAGGGGGACTATGGCTACACCTTC
.	TRBD2	TRBV4-3	TRBJ2-1	CASSQDASSGSHDEQFF	TGCGCCAGCAGCCAAGATGCTAGTAGCGGGAGTCACGATGAGCAGTTCTTC
.	.	TRBV7-9	TRBJ1-2	CASSLARGRTNYGYTF	TGTGCCAGCAGCTTAGCGAGAGGCAGAACTAACTATGGCTACACCTTC
.	TRBD1	TRBV28	TRBJ1-3	CASSLGTGGNTIYF	TGTGCCAGCAGTTTAGGGACAGGGGGAAACACCATATATTTT
.	TRBD2	TRBV7-3	TRBJ2-1	CASSWTSGGNNEQFF	TGTGCCAGCAGCTGGACTAGCGGGGGCAACAATGAGCAGTTCTTC
once	TRBD2	TRBV15	TRBJ2-1	CATKGLDEAESYNEQFF	TGTGCCACCAAGGGACTAGACGAGGCGGAGAGCTACAATGAGCAGTTCTTC
few	TRBD1	TRBV30	TRBJ1-5	CAWSGRTGPLHQPQHF	TGTGCCTGGAGTGGGAGGACAGGGCCCTTGCATCAGCCCCAGCATTTT
once	.	TRBV7-3	TRBJ2-2	CASSPVHLRGTGELFF	TGTGCCAGCAGCCCCGTACACCTCCGAGGAACCGGGGAGCTGTTTTTT
once	.	TRBV6-5	TRBJ2-7	CASSSGLEQYF	TGTGCCAGCAGTTCCGGACTCGAGCAGTACTTC
.	.	TRBV30	TRBJ1-2	CAWSQGVYYGYTF	TGTGCCTGGAGTCAAGGGGTCTATTATGGCTACACCTTC
.	TRBD2	TRBV7-3	TRBJ2-2	CASRRRSGGAGELFF	TGTGCCAGCCGGCGACGGAGCGGGGGGGCCGGGGAGCTGTTTTTT
.	.	TRBV6-5	TRBJ1-1	CASSYSRGNEAFF	TGTGCCAGCAGTTACTCCAGGGGAAATGAAGCTTTCTTT
.	TRBD2	TRBV4-2	TRBJ2-1	CASSQGASGEGYNEQFF	TGTGCCAGCAGCCAAGGGGCTAGCGGAGAAGGCTACAATGAGCAGTTCTTC
.	.	TRBV5-6	TRBJ1-5	CASSLRGIQPQHF	TGTGCCAGCAGCTTAAGGGGGATTCAGCCCCAGCATTTT
.	.	TRBV6-1	TRBJ2-5	CASSSGFTETQYF	TGTGCCAGCAGTTCAGGGTTTACGGAGACCCAGTACTTC
.	TRBD1	TRBV15	TRBJ1-5	CATSIPGQGRQPQHF	TGTGCCACCAGCATTCCGGGACAGGGACGTCAGCCCCAGCATTTT
.	.	TRBV18	TRBJ1-2	CASSPTGVYGYTF	TGTGCCAGCTCACCCACCGGGGTATATGGCTACACCTTC
.	TRBD2	TRBV5-1	TRBJ2-1	CASSLTTSGRGNEQFF	TGCGCCAGCAGCTTGACGACTAGCGGGAGGGGCAATGAGCAGTTCTTC
.	.	TRBV7-9	TRBJ1-6	CASSSTSGGSPLHF	TGTGCCAGCAGCTCCACATCAGGAGGTTCACCCCTCCACTTT
.	.	TRBV7-2	TRBJ2-1	CATSPDRRDYNEQFF	TGTGCCACCTCCCCGGACAGGAGGGATTACAATGAGCAGTTCTTC
.	.	TRBV5-4	TRBJ2-7	CASSLDRAAYEQYF	TGTGCCAGCAGCTTGGACAGGGCCGCCTACGAGCAGTACTTC
.	TRBD1	TRBV29-1	TRBJ2-7	CSVEGDRAGEQYF	TGCAGCGTTGAAGGGGACAGGGCCGGTGAGCAGTACTTC
.	.	TRBV15	TRBJ2-7	CATSRDPTGPGEQYF	TGTGCCACCAGCAGAGACCCCACAGGGCCTGGAGAGCAGTACTTC
.	.	TRBV7-2	TRBJ1-4	CASSLRGTREEKLFF	TGTGCCAGCAGCTTAAGGGGCACCCGGGAGGAAAAACTGTTTTTT
.	.	TRBV28	TRBJ1-2	CASSSLGEYGYTF	TGTGCCAGCAGTTCGCTCGGGGAGTATGGCTACACCTTC